This T cell receptor beta chain was obtained from a study of T cell repertoires in cytomegalovirus infection. Study at large: Signatures in public TCR beta sequences pointed to both CMV infection and matching HLA type. Points from the study as a whole: It was HLA-C-restricted CMV-specific TCR beta clonotypes that dominated the response ex vivo. Cumulative public TCR beta family frequency identified CMV carriers with the relevant HLA.

This clonotype was seen repeatedly, ten times or more. What it recognizes is unknown. V was trimmed by 6 bases and J by 7 bases, leaving 10 bases between them. Germline CDR1 is MDHEN and CDR2 is SYDVKM. This CDR3 contains 11 residues. TCRdb recomputed calls from the reads with MiXCR, one row per CDR3 protein. The sample has 250,000 or so distinct CDR3 sequences; approximately 17% are singletons. This rearrangement joins TRBV28 to TRBJ2-7; D not resolved. The clonotype was recovered from a human donor in good health (CMV status not recorded). Some clones in this sample may be carry-over from other donors' samples. Material: CD8+ T cells from PBMCs. CDR3 nucleotide sequence: TGTGCCAGCAGCCCAGGCCGGGAGCAGTACTTC. Encoded protein: CASSPGREQYF.